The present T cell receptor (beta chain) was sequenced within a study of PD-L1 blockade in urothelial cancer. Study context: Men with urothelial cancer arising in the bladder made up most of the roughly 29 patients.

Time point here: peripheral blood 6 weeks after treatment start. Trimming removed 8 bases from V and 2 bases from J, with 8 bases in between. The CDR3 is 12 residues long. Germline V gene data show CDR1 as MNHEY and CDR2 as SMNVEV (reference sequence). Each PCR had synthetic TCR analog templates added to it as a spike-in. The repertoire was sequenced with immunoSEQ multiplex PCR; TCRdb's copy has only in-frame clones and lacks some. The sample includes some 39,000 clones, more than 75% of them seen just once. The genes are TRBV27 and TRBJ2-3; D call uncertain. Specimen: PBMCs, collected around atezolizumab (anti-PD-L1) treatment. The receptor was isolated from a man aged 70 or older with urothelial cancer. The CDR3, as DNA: TGTGCCAGCGGCCCCACCACAGATACGCAGTATTTT. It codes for CASGPTTDTQYF.